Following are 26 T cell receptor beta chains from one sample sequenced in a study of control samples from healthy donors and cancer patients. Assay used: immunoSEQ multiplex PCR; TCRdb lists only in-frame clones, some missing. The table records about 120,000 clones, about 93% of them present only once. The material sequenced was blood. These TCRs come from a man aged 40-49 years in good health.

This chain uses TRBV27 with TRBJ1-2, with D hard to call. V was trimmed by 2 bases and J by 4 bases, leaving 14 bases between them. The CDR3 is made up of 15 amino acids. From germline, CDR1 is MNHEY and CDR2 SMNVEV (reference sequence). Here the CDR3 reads CASSLEAGLGYGYTF. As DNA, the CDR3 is TGTGCCAGCAGTTTAGAGGCAGGTCTGGGCTATGGCTACACCTTC.

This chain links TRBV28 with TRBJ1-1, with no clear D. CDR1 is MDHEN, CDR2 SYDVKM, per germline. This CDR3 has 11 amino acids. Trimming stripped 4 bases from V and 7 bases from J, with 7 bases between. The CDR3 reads CASSSLDEAFF. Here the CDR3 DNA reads TGTGCCAGCAGTTCCCTAGATGAAGCTTTCTTT. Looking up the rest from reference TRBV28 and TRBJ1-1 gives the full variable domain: DVKVTQSSRYLVKRTGEKVFLECVQDMDHENMFWYRQDPGLGLRLIYFSYDVKMKEKGDIPEGYSVSREKKERFSLILESASTNQTSMYLCASSSLDEAFFGQGTRLTVV.

The CDR3 sequence is CSAVENTEAFF. The CDR3 DNA reads TGCAGTGCTGTGGAAAACACTGAAGCTTTCTTT. This rearrangement joins TRBV20-1 to TRBJ1-1; D is unresolved. The V end was cut by 5 bases, the J end by 2 bases, with 6 bases between. CDR3 size: 11 residues. Per the germline V gene, CDR1 is DFQATT and CDR2 is SNEGSKA (reference sequence).

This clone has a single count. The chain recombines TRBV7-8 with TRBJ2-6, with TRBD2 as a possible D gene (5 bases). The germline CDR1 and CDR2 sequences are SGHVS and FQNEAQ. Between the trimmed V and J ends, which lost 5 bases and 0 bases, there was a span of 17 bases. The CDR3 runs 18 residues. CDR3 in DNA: TGTGCCAGCAGCCCCGGACTTACCCTTGGCTCTGGGGCCAACGTCCTGACTTTC. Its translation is CASSPGLTLGSGANVLTF.

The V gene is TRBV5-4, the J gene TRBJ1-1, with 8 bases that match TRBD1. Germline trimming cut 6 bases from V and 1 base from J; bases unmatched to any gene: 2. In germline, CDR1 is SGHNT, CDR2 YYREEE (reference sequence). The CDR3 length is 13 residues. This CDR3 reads CASTGTGNTEAFF. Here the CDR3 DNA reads TGTGCCAGCACCGGGACAGGGAACACTGAAGCTTTCTTT.

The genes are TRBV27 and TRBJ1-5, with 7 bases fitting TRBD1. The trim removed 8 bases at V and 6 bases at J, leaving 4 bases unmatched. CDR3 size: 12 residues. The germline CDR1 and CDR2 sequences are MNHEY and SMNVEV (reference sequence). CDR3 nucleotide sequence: TGTGCCAGCCAGACAGGGTCTCAGCCCCAGCATTTT. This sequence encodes CASQTGSQPQHF.

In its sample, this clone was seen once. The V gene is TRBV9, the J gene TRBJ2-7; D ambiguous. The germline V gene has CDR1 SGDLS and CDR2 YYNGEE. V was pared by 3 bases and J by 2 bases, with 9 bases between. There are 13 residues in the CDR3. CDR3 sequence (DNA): TGTGCCAGCAGCGCCAATAACCCCTACGAGCAGTACTTC. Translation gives CASSANNPYEQYF.

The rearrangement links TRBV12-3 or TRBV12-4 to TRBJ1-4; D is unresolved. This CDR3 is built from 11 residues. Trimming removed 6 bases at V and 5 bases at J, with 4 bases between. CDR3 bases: TGTGCCAGCAGCCGAAATGAAAAACTGTTTTTT. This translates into CASSRNEKLFF.

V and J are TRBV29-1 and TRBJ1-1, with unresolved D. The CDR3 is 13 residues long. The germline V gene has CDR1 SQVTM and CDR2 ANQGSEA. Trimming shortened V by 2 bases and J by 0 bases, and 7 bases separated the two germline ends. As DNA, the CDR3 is TGCAGCGTTGAACGGCGGATGAACACTGAAGCTTTCTTT. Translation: CSVERRMNTEAFF.

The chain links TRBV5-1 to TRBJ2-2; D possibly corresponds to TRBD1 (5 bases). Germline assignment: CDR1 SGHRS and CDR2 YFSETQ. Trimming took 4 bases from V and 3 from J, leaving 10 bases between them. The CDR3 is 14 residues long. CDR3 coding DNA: TGCGCCAGCAGCGTACCCAGGGACACCGGGGAGCTGTTTTTT. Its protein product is CASSVPRDTGELFF.

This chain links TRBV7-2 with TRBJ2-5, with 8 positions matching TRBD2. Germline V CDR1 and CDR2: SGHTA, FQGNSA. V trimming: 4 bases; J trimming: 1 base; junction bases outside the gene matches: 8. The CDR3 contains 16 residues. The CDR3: CASSSKRGPIQETQYF. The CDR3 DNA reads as TGTGCCAGCAGCTCTAAGCGGGGGCCGATCCAAGAGACCCAGTACTTC.

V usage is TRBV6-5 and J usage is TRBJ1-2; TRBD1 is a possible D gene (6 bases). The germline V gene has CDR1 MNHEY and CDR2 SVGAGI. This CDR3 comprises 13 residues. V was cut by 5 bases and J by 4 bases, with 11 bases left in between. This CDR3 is CASSPDSLYGYTF. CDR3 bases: TGTGCCAGCAGTCCGGACAGCCTCTATGGCTACACCTTC.

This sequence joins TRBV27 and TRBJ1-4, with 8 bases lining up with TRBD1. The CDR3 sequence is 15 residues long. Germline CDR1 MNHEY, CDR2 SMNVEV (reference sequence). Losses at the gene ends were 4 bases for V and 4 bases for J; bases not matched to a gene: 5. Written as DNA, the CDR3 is TGTGCCAGCAGTTCCCTGACAGGGGTTAATGAAAAACTGTTTTTT. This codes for CASSSLTGVNEKLFF.

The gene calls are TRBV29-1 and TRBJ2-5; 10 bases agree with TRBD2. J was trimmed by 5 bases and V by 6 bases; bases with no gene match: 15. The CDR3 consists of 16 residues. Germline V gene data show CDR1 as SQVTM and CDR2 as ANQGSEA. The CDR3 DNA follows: TGCAGCGTCTTATTAGCCGGGACTAGCGTAGGGGAGACCCAGTACTTC. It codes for CSVLLAGTSVGETQYF.

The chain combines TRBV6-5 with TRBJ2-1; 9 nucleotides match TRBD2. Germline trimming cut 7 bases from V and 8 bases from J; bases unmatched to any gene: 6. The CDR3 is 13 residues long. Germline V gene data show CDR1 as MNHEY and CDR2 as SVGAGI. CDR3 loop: CASKPSGEHEQFF. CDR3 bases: TGTGCCAGCAAACCTAGCGGGGAACATGAGCAGTTCTTC.

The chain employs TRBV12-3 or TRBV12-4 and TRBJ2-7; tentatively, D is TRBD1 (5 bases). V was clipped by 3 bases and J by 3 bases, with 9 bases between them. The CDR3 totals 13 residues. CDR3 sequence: CASSLGQGYEQYF. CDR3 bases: TGTGCCAGCAGTTTGGGGCAGGGCTACGAGCAGTACTTC.

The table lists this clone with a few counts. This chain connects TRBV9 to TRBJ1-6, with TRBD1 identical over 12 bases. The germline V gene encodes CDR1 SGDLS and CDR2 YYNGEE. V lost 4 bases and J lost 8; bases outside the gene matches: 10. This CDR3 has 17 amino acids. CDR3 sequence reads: CASSSLPGTGGDSPLHF. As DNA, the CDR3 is TGTGCCAGCAGCTCCCTACCCGGGACAGGGGGCGATTCACCCCTCCACTTT.

The CDR3 sequence: CASSTGTSTAGLDTQYF. CDR3 DNA: TGCGCCAGCAGCACTGGGACATCAACCGCGGGATTAGATACGCAGTATTTT. The rearrangement uses TRBV5-1 and TRBJ2-3; D could derive from TRBD1 or TRBD2 (6 bases each). CDR1 SGHRS and CDR2 YFSETQ come from the germline V gene. V dropped 4 bases and J dropped 5 bases, with 23 bases sitting between them. The CDR3 sequence is 17 residues long.

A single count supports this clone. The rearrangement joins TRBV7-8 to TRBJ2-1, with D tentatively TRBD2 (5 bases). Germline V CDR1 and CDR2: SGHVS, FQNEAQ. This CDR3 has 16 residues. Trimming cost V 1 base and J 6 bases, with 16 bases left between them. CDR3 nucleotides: TGTGCCAGCAGCTTAGAATTACCGCCCCGGGGCAATGAGCAGTTCTTC. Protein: CASSLELPPRGNEQFF.

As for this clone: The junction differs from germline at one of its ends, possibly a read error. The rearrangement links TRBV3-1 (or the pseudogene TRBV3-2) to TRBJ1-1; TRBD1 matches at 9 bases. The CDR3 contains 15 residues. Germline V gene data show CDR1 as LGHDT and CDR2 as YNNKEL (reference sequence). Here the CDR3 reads CASSPGTGSNIEAFF. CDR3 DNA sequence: TGTGCCAGCAGCCCAGGGACAGGGTCTAACATTGAAGCTTTCTTT.

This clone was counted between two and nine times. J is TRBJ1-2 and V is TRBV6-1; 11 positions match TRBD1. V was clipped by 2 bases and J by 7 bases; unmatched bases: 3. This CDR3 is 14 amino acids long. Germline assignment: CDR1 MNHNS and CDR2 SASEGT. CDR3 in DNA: TGTGCCAGCAGTGAATCGGGACAGGGGGTTGGCTACACCTTC. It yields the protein CASSESGQGVGYTF.

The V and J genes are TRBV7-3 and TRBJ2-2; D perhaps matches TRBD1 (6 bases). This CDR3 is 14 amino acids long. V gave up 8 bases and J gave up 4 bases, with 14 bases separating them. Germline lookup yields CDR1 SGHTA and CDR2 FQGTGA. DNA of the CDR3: TGTGCCAGCGGGGTTACAGGGAGCACCGGGGAGCTGTTTTTT. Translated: CASGVTGSTGELFF.

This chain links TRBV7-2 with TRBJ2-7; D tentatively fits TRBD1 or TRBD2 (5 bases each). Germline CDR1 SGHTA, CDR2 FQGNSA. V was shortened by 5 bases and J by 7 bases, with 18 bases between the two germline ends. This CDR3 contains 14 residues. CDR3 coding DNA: TGTGCCAGCAGCAAATGGGACCTAACGGGAGAGCAGTACTTC. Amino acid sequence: CASSKWDLTGEQYF.

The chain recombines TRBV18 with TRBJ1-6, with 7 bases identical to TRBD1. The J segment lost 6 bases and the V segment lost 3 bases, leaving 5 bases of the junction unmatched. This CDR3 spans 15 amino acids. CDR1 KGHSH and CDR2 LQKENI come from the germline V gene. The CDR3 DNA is TGTGCCAGCTCACCCAGACAGGGTACTAATTCACCCCTCCACTTT. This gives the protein CASSPRQGTNSPLHF. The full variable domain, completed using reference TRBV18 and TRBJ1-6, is NAGVMQNPRHLVRRRGQEARLRCSPMKGHSHVYWYRQLPEEGLKFMVYLQKENIIDESGMPKERFSAEFPKEGPSILRIQQVVRGDSAAYFCASSPRQGTNSPLHFGNGTRLTVT.

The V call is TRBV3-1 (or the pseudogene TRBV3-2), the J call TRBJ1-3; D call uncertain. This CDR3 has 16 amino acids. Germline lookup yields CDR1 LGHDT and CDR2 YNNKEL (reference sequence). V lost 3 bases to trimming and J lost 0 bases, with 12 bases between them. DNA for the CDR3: TGTGCCAGCAGCCATAGGGCCCCACTCTCTGGAAACACCATATATTTT. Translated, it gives CASSHRAPLSGNTIYF.

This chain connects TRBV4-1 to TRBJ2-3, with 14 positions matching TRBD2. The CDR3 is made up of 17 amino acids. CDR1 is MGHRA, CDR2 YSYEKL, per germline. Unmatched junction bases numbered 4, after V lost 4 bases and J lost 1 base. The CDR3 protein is CASSLRLAGGRTDTQYF. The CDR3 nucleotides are TGCGCCAGCAGCCTCCGACTAGCGGGGGGGCGCACAGATACGCAGTATTTT.